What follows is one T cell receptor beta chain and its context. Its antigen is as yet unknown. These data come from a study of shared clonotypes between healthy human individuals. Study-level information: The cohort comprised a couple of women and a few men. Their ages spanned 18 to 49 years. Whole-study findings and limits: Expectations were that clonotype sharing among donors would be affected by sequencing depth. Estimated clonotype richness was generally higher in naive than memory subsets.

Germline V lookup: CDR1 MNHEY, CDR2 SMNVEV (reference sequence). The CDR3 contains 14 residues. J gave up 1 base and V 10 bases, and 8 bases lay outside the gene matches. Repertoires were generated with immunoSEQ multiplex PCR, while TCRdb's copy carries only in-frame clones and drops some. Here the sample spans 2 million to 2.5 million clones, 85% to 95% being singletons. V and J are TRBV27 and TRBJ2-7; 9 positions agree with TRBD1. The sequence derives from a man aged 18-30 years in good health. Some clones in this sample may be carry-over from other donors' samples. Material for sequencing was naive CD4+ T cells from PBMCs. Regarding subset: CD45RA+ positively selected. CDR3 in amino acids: CATATGGFSYEQYF. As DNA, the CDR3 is TGTGCCACCGCGACAGGGGGTTTTTCCTACGAGCAGTACTTC.